This TCR beta chain was captured by sequencing in a study of T cells in Graves' hyperthyroidism and ophthalmopathy. This clonotype appeared many times. Template material for amplifying TCR beta CDR3 regions consisted of RNA transcripts. The TCR CDR3 was amplified in a first-round RT-PCR using the HTBI primer set. TCRdb fed the multiplex PCR reads into MiXCR, producing one record per CDR3 protein. Among hundreds of thousands of distinct CDR3 sequences listed, 12% to 15% were seen once. The ends were cut back, 0 bases at V and 2 bases at J, with 14 bases in the middle. CDR3 size: 16 residues. Germline CDR1 and CDR2: SGHKS and YYEKEE (reference sequence).

Sequences were obtained from blood. The receptor comes from a woman in her late teens or twenties with Graves' hyperthyroidism. The rearrangement joins TRBV5-5 to TRBJ2-5, with D possibly TRBD2 on 6 matching bases. CDR3 loop: CASSLVGAGRQETQYF. The CDR3 nucleotides are TGTGCCAGCAGCTTGGTTGGGGCGGGACGGCAAGAGACCCAGTACTTC.